Presented here are 31 T cell receptor beta chains from one specimen sequenced in a study of T cell responses to AZD1222 COVID-19 vaccine. TCRdb's copy holds only in-frame clones and misses some; the assay was immunoSEQ multiplex PCR. The table shows fewer than 150,000 clones, with about 86% occurring only once. The material sequenced was peripheral blood, taken 28 days after the second AZD1222 dose. The source of these receptors is an adult who received the AZD1222 COVID-19 vaccine.

The chain employs TRBV19 and TRBJ2-1; maybe TRBD1 (6 bases). V lost 5 bases to trimming and J lost 0 bases, with 11 bases between them. CDR1 is LNHDA, CDR2 SQIVND, per germline (reference sequence). This CDR3 is 15 amino acids long. CDR3 amino acids: CASSPWGHSYNEQFF. CDR3 nucleotide sequence: TGTGCCAGTAGTCCCTGGGGGCACTCCTACAATGAGCAGTTCTTC.

CDR3 sequence (DNA): TGCGCCAGCAGCTTGACCGGGACAGGGAATAATCAGCCCCAGCATTTT. Translated, it gives CASSLTGTGNNQPQHF. V gene TRBV5-1 combines with J gene TRBJ1-5, with TRBD1 identical over 9 bases. The germline V gene has CDR1 SGHRS and CDR2 YFSETQ. There are 16 residues in the CDR3. After removal of 1 base from V and 4 bases from J, the junction contained 6 bases not matched to a gene.

The CDR3 nucleotides are TGTGCCAGCAGCCCCTCGATGGTGGGACTCATCTATGGCTACACCTTC. Translating it yields CASSPSMVGLIYGYTF. The genes are TRBV27 and TRBJ1-2; a weak D match, TRBD1 (5 bases). V was cut by 6 bases and J by 4 bases, with 21 bases left in between. CDR3 length: 16 amino acids. Germline CDR1 is MNHEY and CDR2 is SMNVEV (reference sequence).

This clone was seen once. The rearrangement links TRBV28 to TRBJ1-3; TRBD1 matches at 9 bases. The V and J ends lost 6 bases and 3 bases, in that order; junction bases with no gene match: 15. This CDR3 has 18 amino acids. CDR1 MDHEN and CDR2 SYDVKM come from the germline V gene. In DNA, the CDR3 is TGTGCCAGCAGCAAGAGGAAGCTACAGGGGGCGCGTGGAAACACCATATATTTT. The encoded protein is CASSKRKLQGARGNTIYF.

This clone was counted only a few times. The chain uses TRBV5-1 and TRBJ2-3, with no clear D. Germline V gene sequence: CDR1 SGHRS, CDR2 YFSETQ. This CDR3 spans 14 amino acids. Trimming cost V 5 bases and J 2 bases, with 12 bases left between them. CDR3 in DNA: TGCGCCAGCAGGTCCAAAGAGGCCACAGATACGCAGTATTTT. Protein product: CASRSKEATDTQYF.

This clone has only one observation. V gene TRBV19 combines with J gene TRBJ1-1; D is undetermined. Germline V gene sequence: CDR1 LNHDA, CDR2 SQIVND (reference sequence). V was shortened by 5 bases and J by 4 bases, with 14 bases between the two germline ends. There are 14 residues in the CDR3. The CDR3 loop reads CASSPGPAGTEAFF. The DNA for the CDR3 is TGTGCCAGTAGTCCTGGTCCTGCGGGCACTGAAGCTTTCTTT.

The chain is built from TRBV6-5 and TRBJ2-3, with 8 bases fitting TRBD1. The CDR3 sequence is 14 residues long. The trim removed 0 bases at V and 6 bases at J, leaving 2 bases unmatched. Germline V gene sequence: CDR1 MNHEY, CDR2 SVGAGI. DNA for the CDR3: TGTGCCAGCAGTTACTCGACAGGGGTGGATACGCAGTATTTT. Translating gives CASSYSTGVDTQYF.

This clone showed up just a few times. V gene TRBV6-6 combines with J gene TRBJ1-1; D might be TRBD1 (5 bases). The germline V gene has CDR1 MNHNY and CDR2 SVGAGI (reference sequence). This CDR3 spans 14 amino acids. V was shortened by 6 bases and J by 0 bases, with 11 bases between the two germline ends. For the CDR3, the DNA is TGTGCCAGCAGCGACAGCAACATGAACACTGAAGCTTTCTTT. It encodes CASSDSNMNTEAFF.

This clone showed up just once. This chain connects TRBV6-1 to TRBJ2-7, with D unresolved. This CDR3 has 15 residues. Looked up from germline, CDR1 is MNHNS and CDR2 is SASEGT. V was clipped by 1 base and J by 2 bases, with 12 bases between them. The CDR3 region is CASSEGPGVTYEQYF. The CDR3 bases are TGTGCCAGCAGTGAAGGGCCCGGCGTGACCTACGAGCAGTACTTC.

This chain uses TRBV6-2 or TRBV6-3 with TRBJ1-5, with 7 bases matching TRBD1. The CDR3 spans 14 residues. CDR1 and CDR2 (germline): MNHEY, SVGEGT. The junction had 7 bases not matched to a gene; V was cut back by 6 bases and J by 5 bases. CDR3 in amino acids: CASSPDRVHQPQHF. In DNA, the CDR3 is TGTGCCAGCAGCCCAGACAGGGTCCATCAGCCCCAGCATTTT.

The chain joins TRBV6-4 to TRBJ1-5; D is perhaps TRBD1 (5 bases). The CDR3 length is 13 residues. The ends were cut back, 6 bases at V and 6 bases at J, with 12 bases in the middle. CDR1 is MRHNA and CDR2 is SNTAGT in the germline V gene. The CDR3 DNA sequence: TGTGCCAGCAGCCTGGAGCAGGGTCAGCCCCAGCATTTT. As protein: CASSLEQGQPQHF.

The J gene is TRBJ2-7, the V gene TRBV5-4, with D unclear. Trimming stripped 0 bases from V and 9 bases from J, with 7 bases between. Germline CDR1 reads SGHNT; CDR2 reads YYREEE (reference sequence). The CDR3 loop spans 11 amino acids. CDR3 DNA: TGTGCCAGCAGCTTGGGTGTCGTGCAGTACTTC. This encodes CASSLGVVQYF.

The genes are TRBV19 and TRBJ1-5; D gene ambiguous. This CDR3 comprises 12 residues. In germline, CDR1 is LNHDA, CDR2 SQIVND (reference sequence). Trimming took off 4 bases at V and 2 bases at J, with 3 bases between the two ends. Written as DNA, the CDR3 is TGTGCCAGTAGTAACCGCAATCAGCCCCAGCATTTT. This codes for CASSNRNQPQHF.

This chain links TRBV27 with TRBJ2-1; 10 bases are a match to TRBD2. From germline, CDR1 is MNHEY and CDR2 SMNVEV (reference sequence). The CDR3 spans 20 residues. With 2 bases clipped from V and 1 base from J, the junction kept 14 bases outside the gene matches. The CDR3 here is CASSLRGRAGGPGSYNEQFF. DNA for the CDR3: TGTGCCAGCAGTTTACGTGGACGAGCGGGGGGGCCCGGTTCCTACAATGAGCAGTTCTTC.

This CDR3 reads CASSRDRGSADTQYF. The CDR3 nucleotides read TGCGCCAGCAGCCGAGACAGGGGTAGCGCAGATACGCAGTATTTT. The chain is built from TRBV4-1 and TRBJ2-3, with 8 nucleotides matching TRBD1. V lost 4 bases, J lost 4 bases, and 7 bases stayed unmatched. Germline CDR1 reads MGHRA; CDR2 reads YSYEKL. The CDR3 contains 15 residues.

The V call is TRBV19, the J call TRBJ2-1; D is perhaps TRBD2 (6 bases). The CDR3 is 16 residues long. V dropped 1 base and J dropped 5 bases, with 15 bases sitting between them. From germline, CDR1 is LNHDA and CDR2 SQIVND (reference sequence). The CDR3 is CASSIGPRGSHNEQFF. The CDR3 DNA reads TGTGCCAGTAGTATAGGGCCCCGGGGGTCTCACAATGAGCAGTTCTTC.

This clone was recorded a few times. The same CDR3 arises from other DNA sequences in this sample as well. The gene calls are TRBV18 and TRBJ1-2; 8 bases line up with TRBD1. The junction had 2 bases not matched to a gene; V was cut back by 3 bases and J by 5 bases. Germline assignment: CDR1 KGHSH and CDR2 LQKENI. There are 13 residues in the CDR3. CDR3 sequence: CASSPDREYGYTF. The DNA for the CDR3 is TGTGCCAGCTCACCGGACAGGGAATATGGCTACACCTTC.

The chain is built from TRBV4-3 and TRBJ1-6; D gene ambiguous. CDR3 size: 16 residues. CDR1 is LGHNA, CDR2 YSLEER, per germline. V was shortened by 0 bases and J by 6 bases, with 12 bases between the two germline ends. The CDR3 reads CASSQDFSVANSPLHF. DNA for the CDR3: TGCGCCAGCAGCCAAGACTTCAGTGTTGCTAATTCACCCCTCCACTTT.

This sequence joins TRBV6-1 and TRBJ1-2, with unresolved D. This CDR3 contains 13 residues. CDR1 is MNHNS, CDR2 SASEGT, per germline. Trimming removed 2 bases from V and 7 bases from J, with 11 bases in between. The chain's CDR3 is CASSEQMGSGYTF. In DNA, the CDR3 is TGTGCCAGCAGTGAACAAATGGGCTCTGGCTACACCTTC.

The genes are TRBV11-2 and TRBJ1-1; D gene uncertain. Germline CDR1 reads SGHAT; CDR2 reads FQNNGV. V dropped 1 base and J dropped 4 bases, with 13 bases sitting between them. The CDR3 covers 15 residues. The CDR3 loop is CASSLGSGGGTEAFF. In DNA, the CDR3 is TGTGCCAGCAGCTTAGGCTCTGGAGGCGGCACTGAAGCTTTCTTT. The whole variable domain, remainder taken from reference TRBV11-2 and TRBJ1-1, is EAGVAQSPRYKIIEKRQSVAFWCNPISGHATLYWYQQILGQGPKLLIQFQNNGVVDDSQLPKDRFSAERLKGVDSTLKIQPAKLEDSAVYLCASSLGSGGGTEAFFGQGTRLTVV.

The chain recombines TRBV7-9 with TRBJ2-7; maybe TRBD2 (6 bases). The CDR3 covers 16 residues. The V gene's germline CDR1 is SEHNR and CDR2 FQNEAQ (reference sequence). V gave up 5 bases and J gave up 0 bases, with 17 bases separating them. The CDR3 coding sequence is TGTGCCAGCAGCGACCCTGGGGCTAGCGCCTCCTACGAGCAGTACTTC. This gives the protein CASSDPGASASYEQYF.

The chain combines TRBV19 with TRBJ1-2, with D maybe TRBD1 (5 bases). V lost 2 bases to trimming and J lost 8 bases, with 18 bases between them. Germline V CDR1 and CDR2: LNHDA, SQIVND (reference sequence). The CDR3 sequence is 15 residues long. CDR3 sequence: CASSIIRGDGNGYTF. Written as DNA, the CDR3 is TGTGCCAGTAGTATAATAAGAGGGGACGGGAACGGCTACACCTTC.

This chain links TRBV5-4 with TRBJ1-2; the match to TRBD1 covers 7 bases. The ends lost 4 bases at V and 8 bases at J; junction bases unmatched: 8. The CDR3 is 13 residues long. Germline lookup yields CDR1 SGHNT and CDR2 YYREEE (reference sequence). CDR3 residues: CASSADRVLGYTF. The CDR3 bases are TGTGCCAGCAGCGCCGACAGGGTTTTAGGCTACACCTTC.

The chain links TRBV9 to TRBJ1-2, with 9 nucleotides matching TRBD1. CDR1 and CDR2 (germline): SGDLS, YYNGEE. CDR3 length: 14 residues. V lost 6 bases to trimming and J lost 5 bases; unmatched junction nucleotides: 8. CDR3: CASNTGTGLYGYTF. The CDR3 DNA reads TGTGCCAGCAACACCGGGACAGGGCTGTATGGCTACACCTTC.

The chain has TRBV7-3 and TRBJ2-7; a possible D gene is TRBD2 (7 bases). Germline V CDR1 and CDR2: SGHTA, FQGTGA. CDR3 length: 15 residues. The ends were cut back, 1 base at V and 2 bases at J, with 12 bases in the middle. CDR3 amino acids: CASSLRAGATYEQYF. CDR3 sequence (DNA): TGTGCCAGCAGCTTAAGGGCGGGGGCCACCTACGAGCAGTACTTC.

The chain joins TRBV9 to TRBJ2-1; 9 bases agree with TRBD1. Germline V gene sequence: CDR1 SGDLS, CDR2 YYNGEE. The V segment lost 3 bases and the J segment 10 bases; nucleotides outside the gene matches: 11. The CDR3 has 15 residues. CDR3 nucleotides: TGTGCCAGCAGCGATCCCGGGACAGGGTTCGGAGAGCAGTTCTTC. Its translation: CASSDPGTGFGEQFF.

The genes are TRBV19 and TRBJ1-5, with 8 bases identical to TRBD1. After removal of 5 bases from V and 4 bases from J, the junction contained 7 bases not matched to a gene. Germline lookup yields CDR1 LNHDA and CDR2 SQIVND (reference sequence). The CDR3 has 15 residues. DNA for the CDR3: TGTGCCAGTAGTCCCCAGGGGGCCCCAAATCAGCCCCAGCATTTT. Translation gives CASSPQGAPNQPQHF.

The rearrangement joins TRBV6-5 to TRBJ1-1; 7 bases are shared with TRBD1. V was pared by 5 bases and J by 2 bases, with 2 bases of the junction left unmatched. CDR3 length equals 13 residues. Looked up from germline, CDR1 is MNHEY and CDR2 is SVGAGI. CDR3 protein: CASSTGANTEAFF. CDR3 sequence (DNA): TGTGCCAGCAGTACAGGGGCCAACACTGAAGCTTTCTTT.

The chain couples TRBV19 to TRBJ1-6, with a possible D match to TRBD1 (5 bases). This CDR3 is 13 amino acids long. Germline lookup yields CDR1 LNHDA and CDR2 SQIVND (reference sequence). Trimming shortened V by 8 bases and J by 8 bases, and 13 bases separated the two germline ends. CDR3 DNA: TGTGCCAGTGGAGGGACGGTTGATTCACCCCTCCACTTT. It codes for CASGGTVDSPLHF.

The chain has TRBV3-1 (or the pseudogene TRBV3-2) and TRBJ1-5; no clear D gene. Germline CDR1 reads LGHDT; CDR2 reads YNNKEL (reference sequence). Trimming pared 2 bases from V and 1 base from J, leaving 6 bases between. CDR3 length: 14 amino acids. The DNA of the CDR3 is TGTGCCAGCAGCCAATTCGGGAGCAATCAGCCCCAGCATTTT. Encoded protein: CASSQFGSNQPQHF.

In its sample, this clone was seen a few times. J is TRBJ1-1 and V is TRBV19, with a tentative D call TRBD1 (6 bases). The CDR3 totals 12 residues. The V gene lost 6 bases and the J gene lost 7 bases, with 12 bases spanning the gap. Germline V gene lookup returns CDR1 LNHDA and CDR2 SQIVND (reference sequence). CDR3 in DNA: TGTGCCAGTAGCCCACCCAGGGGTGAAGCTTTCTTT. Translated, it gives CASSPPRGEAFF.